This T cell receptor beta chain was found in a study of T cells in Graves' hyperthyroidism and ophthalmopathy. The CDR3 length is 15 residues. The germline V gene encodes CDR1 ENHRY and CDR2 SYGVKD. Trimming stripped 10 bases from V and 6 bases from J, with 22 bases between. This clonotype was counted only a few times. Researchers amplified the TCR beta CDR3 regions from RNA transcripts. In the first-round RT-PCR of the TCR CDR3, the HTBI primer set was used. From the multiplex PCR reads, TCRdb called clonotypes with MiXCR, one entry per CDR3 protein. Found here are about 540,000 distinct CDR3 sequences, 46% of them singletons; the top ten hold about 7.8%.

The specimen was peripheral blood or thyroid tissue (not recorded which). The origin of this receptor is a woman younger than 35 with Graves' hyperthyroidism. The chain uses TRBV10-3 and TRBJ1-5, with D possibly matching TRBD1 (5 bases). The CDR3 bases are TGTGCCAGCAGATTCCTATCCGGGGGAAGTCAGCCCCAGCATTTT. Residues: CASRFLSGGSQPQHF.